This passage covers 16 T cell receptor beta chains from one sample sequenced in a study of OX40 agonist ivuxolimab in advanced cancers. Measured with immunoSEQ multiplex PCR; TCRdb has only the in-frame clones, and not every one. The profile covers roughly 69,000 clones, with 80% to 90% appearing a single time and approximately 9.4% taken by the ten largest. Sequenced material: CD4+ or CD8+ T cells sorted from blood, taken in a trial of the OX40 agonist ivuxolimab. All receptors come from an adult with an advanced solid tumor such as melanoma, head and neck, liver or kidney cancer.

This CDR3 is CASSEFPGSDRNYGYTF. Here the CDR3 DNA reads TGTGCCAGCAGTGAATTCCCTGGGTCGGATCGAAACTATGGCTACACCTTC. The chain is built from TRBV2 and TRBJ1-2; D is uncertain. Trimming took off 2 bases at V and 2 bases at J, with 18 bases between the two ends. CDR1 SNHLY and CDR2 FYNNEI come from the germline V gene. The CDR3 has 17 amino acids.

This clone was detected once. This CDR3 is CASSRQGANNSPLHF. Here the CDR3 DNA reads TGCGCCAGCAGCCGACAGGGGGCCAACAATTCACCCCTCCACTTT. V usage is TRBV5-1 and J usage is TRBJ1-6; 10 nucleotides align to TRBD1. Trimming at V came to 4 bases and at J to 7 bases, leaving 5 bases not matched to a gene. Germline V gene data show CDR1 as SGHRS and CDR2 as YFSETQ. The CDR3 totals 15 residues.

The genes are TRBV10-3 and TRBJ1-2; D possibly corresponds to TRBD1 (6 bases). CDR1 ENHRY and CDR2 SYGVKD come from the germline V gene. Between the trimmed V and J ends, which lost 2 bases and 8 bases, there was a span of 18 bases. The CDR3 runs 15 residues. The CDR3 DNA is TGTGCCATCAGTGAGGGGTCAGGGGACCTGAAGGGCTACACCTTC. Its protein is CAISEGSGDLKGYTF.

This clone was found a few times. The CDR3 reads CASSQEGRQGWGYTF. The CDR3 nucleotides read TGCGCCAGCAGCCAAGAAGGAAGACAGGGATGGGGCTACACCTTC. This sequence joins TRBV4-1 and TRBJ1-2, with 7 bases lining up with TRBD1. Germline CDR1 and CDR2: MGHRA and YSYEKL. The CDR3 sequence is 15 residues long. V was pared by 0 bases and J by 8 bases, with 9 bases of the junction left unmatched.

The genes are TRBV7-3 and TRBJ1-3; D is unresolved. The germline V gene encodes CDR1 SGHTA and CDR2 FQGTGA. The CDR3 length is 13 residues. V was trimmed by 5 bases and J by 4 bases, leaving 9 bases between them. CDR3 residues: CASSNQRGNTIYF. Here the CDR3 DNA reads TGTGCCAGCAGCAACCAGAGAGGAAACACCATATATTTT.

This sequence joins TRBV19 and TRBJ1-5; D gene unclear. V lost 2 bases and J lost 0, with 14 bases in between. This CDR3 comprises 17 residues. Germline V gene lookup returns CDR1 LNHDA and CDR2 SQIVND (reference sequence). CDR3 protein: CASSILVKDYSNQPQHF. The CDR3 region has the DNA TGTGCCAGTAGTATATTGGTGAAAGACTATAGCAATCAGCCCCAGCATTTT.

The rearrangement joins TRBV11-2 to TRBJ1-1; no clear D gene. CDR3 length: 11 residues. CDR1 and CDR2 from the germline V gene are SGHAT and FQNNGV. Trimming shortened V by 5 bases and J by 7 bases, and 8 bases separated the two germline ends. This chain's CDR3 is CASSAQIEAFF. The DNA for the CDR3 is TGTGCCAGCAGCGCACAGATTGAAGCTTTCTTT.

This chain connects TRBV5-1 to TRBJ1-5, with D perhaps matching TRBD1 (5 bases). CDR3 length equals 16 residues. Germline V gene sequence: CDR1 SGHRS, CDR2 YFSETQ. V lost 0 bases and J 1 base, leaving 11 bases between the germline ends. CDR3 region: CASSLAGFGSNQPQHF. The CDR3 nucleotides read TGCGCCAGCAGCTTGGCAGGGTTCGGGAGCAATCAGCCCCAGCATTTT.

The rearrangement links TRBV5-1 to TRBJ2-7; 8 bases align to TRBD1. The CDR3 extends over 15 amino acids. With 1 base clipped from V and 3 bases from J, the junction kept 6 bases outside the gene matches. The germline CDR1 and CDR2 sequences are SGHRS and YFSETQ. CDR3 sequence (DNA): TGCGCCAGCAGCTTGTCCGGGACAGGAGGCTACGAGCAGTACTTC. Translating gives CASSLSGTGGYEQYF.

The chain has TRBV4-1 and TRBJ2-6; no definite D call. The germline V gene has CDR1 MGHRA and CDR2 YSYEKL. CDR3 size: 17 residues. The ends were cut back, 1 base at V and 0 bases at J, with 10 bases in the middle. The CDR3 nucleotides are TGCGCCAGCAGCCAAGTTGCAGGAGCCTCTGGGGCCAACGTCCTGACTTTC. Translation: CASSQVAGASGANVLTF.

This chain joins TRBV13 and TRBJ2-7; TRBD1 agrees at 9 bases. Germline-derived CDR1 and CDR2 are PRHDT and FYEKMQ (reference sequence). CDR3 length equals 16 residues. V lost 4 bases to trimming and J lost 3 bases; unmatched junction nucleotides: 10. For the CDR3, the DNA is TGTGCCAGCAGCTCCGTGACTACAGGGGGCGGCTACGAGCAGTACTTC. Translating gives CASSSVTTGGGYEQYF.

The rearrangement uses TRBV29-1 and TRBJ2-1; TRBD2 matches at 15 bases. There are 17 residues in the CDR3. The V segment lost 6 bases and the J segment 0 bases; nucleotides outside the gene matches: 6. CDR1 is SQVTM, CDR2 ANQGSEA, per germline. CDR3 amino acids: CSVAGLAGGLSYNEQFF. In DNA form, the CDR3 reads TGCAGCGTAGCGGGACTAGCGGGGGGTCTCTCCTACAATGAGCAGTTCTTC.

The rearrangement joins TRBV11-2 to TRBJ2-7, with 14 bases that match TRBD2. The CDR3 is 15 amino acids. J was trimmed by 1 base and V by 6 bases; bases with no gene match: 2. Germline CDR1 reads SGHAT; CDR2 reads FQNNGV. The CDR3 coding sequence is TGTGCCAGCAGTCGGACTAGCGGGGGGTCCTACGAGCAGTACTTC. Translating it yields CASSRTSGGSYEQYF.

V and J are TRBV10-2 and TRBJ2-5; tentatively, D is TRBD2 (6 bases). This CDR3 spans 14 amino acids. Trimming removed 6 bases at V and 2 bases at J, with 13 bases between. Germline V gene sequence: CDR1 WSHSY, CDR2 SAAADI. The CDR3 loop is CASRTRQGQETQYF. CDR3 DNA sequence: TGCGCCAGCAGGACTAGGCAGGGACAAGAGACCCAGTACTTC.

This chain links TRBV29-1 with TRBJ2-7; D uncertain. Trimming cost V 4 bases and J 0 bases, with 10 bases left between them. The germline V gene has CDR1 SQVTM and CDR2 ANQGSEA. This CDR3 is built from 13 residues. Written as DNA, the CDR3 is TGCAGCGTTGGCCCCTTGGACTCCTACGAGCAGTACTTC. This translates into CSVGPLDSYEQYF.

V gene TRBV2 combines with J gene TRBJ2-1; the D is unclear. The V end was cut by 2 bases, the J end by 10 bases, with 9 bases between. CDR1 and CDR2 from the germline V gene are SNHLY and FYNNEI. The CDR3 is 12 residues long. Here the CDR3 DNA reads TGTGCCAGCAGTGAAAACCGTGGGGAGCAGTTCTTC. Its protein product is CASSENRGEQFF.